The 32 T cell receptor beta chains in this list originate from one sample, sequenced in a study of blood T cells in healthy people across ages. It was with a sample-barcoded 5' primer and a J-beta primer mix that a second PCR of roughly 7 to 11 cycles was run. TCRdb used MiXCR to reprocess the 5' RACE reads, holding one entry per CDR3 protein. This sample has 750,000 to 850,000 distinct CDR3 sequences, with roughly 25% found just once. The same specimen was also included in a second study, on T cells of mothers and their children.

The specimen was blood. These receptors were collected from a boy between 10 and 17 years old in good health.

The chain recombines TRBV6-2 or TRBV6-3 with TRBJ1-1; no clear D. Germline V gene lookup returns CDR1 MNHEY and CDR2 SVGEGT. V lost 2 bases and J 4 bases, leaving 14 bases between the germline ends. The CDR3 length is 15 residues. CDR3 DNA: TGTGCCAGCAGTTACGCTCAAATTGCCCCCACTGAAGCTTTCTTT. It specifies CASSYAQIAPTEAFF.

This clonotype occurred a few times. V is TRBV3-1 and J is TRBJ2-1, with a tentative D call TRBD2 (6 bases). The CDR3 spans 15 residues. Trimming shortened V by 4 bases and J by 3 bases, and 13 bases separated the two germline ends. Germline loops: CDR1 LGHDT, CDR2 YNNKEL (reference sequence). CDR3 sequence reads: CASSRGLGGYNEQFF. For the CDR3, the DNA is TGTGCCAGCAGCCGAGGCCTGGGGGGCTACAATGAGCAGTTCTTC.

The chain's CDR3 is CASSPSDRAGEQFF. CDR3 DNA sequence: TGTGCCAGCAGCCCTTCCGACAGGGCCGGCGAGCAGTTCTTC. V is TRBV4-2 and J is TRBJ2-1; 7 bases match TRBD1. Germline CDR1 is LGHNA and CDR2 is YNFKEQ. Unmatched junction bases numbered 10, after V lost 4 bases and J lost 10 bases. The CDR3 loop spans 14 amino acids.

This clonotype was observed a handful of times. This chain links TRBV7-6 with TRBJ2-1; 9 nucleotides line up with TRBD2. V was pared by 5 bases and J by 2 bases, with 7 bases of the junction left unmatched. Germline lookup yields CDR1 SGHVS and CDR2 FNYEAQ. The CDR3 consists of 16 residues. CDR3 in amino acids: CASSKVAGEAYNEQFF. The CDR3, as DNA: TGTGCCAGCAGCAAAGTAGCGGGAGAGGCCTACAATGAGCAGTTCTTC.

A few counts support this clonotype. The chain has TRBV11-2 and TRBJ2-1; TRBD2 agrees at 13 bases. CDR1 and CDR2 from the germline V gene are SGHAT and FQNNGV. V lost 1 base to trimming and J lost 3 bases; unmatched junction nucleotides: 6. The CDR3 totals 18 residues. Written as DNA, the CDR3 is TGTGCCAGCAGCTTAGTACCTTGGACTAGCGGGGGCTACAATGAGCAGTTCTTC. It yields the protein CASSLVPWTSGGYNEQFF.

CDR3 nucleotide sequence: TGTGCCAGCTCACCTCTTCAGGGTTCCTACGAGCAGTACTTC. It is translated as CASSPLQGSYEQYF. V is TRBV18 and J is TRBJ2-1, with D possibly matching TRBD1 (5 bases). The J call may be mistaken, given a closer DNA end match to TRBJ2-7. Looked up from germline, CDR1 is KGHSH and CDR2 is LQKENI. This CDR3 region has 14 residues.

This clonotype was observed a few times. The chain is built from TRBV28 and TRBJ2-5; D is possibly TRBD2 (5 bases). Deletions cut 6 bases from V and 6 bases from J, with 14 bases between. The CDR3 has 13 amino acids. Germline V gene data show CDR1 as MDHEN and CDR2 as SYDVKM. For the CDR3, the DNA is TGTGCCAGCAGGTCTTCGGGGTTTAAGACCCAGTACTTC. Its protein product is CASRSSGFKTQYF.

V is TRBV20-1 and J is TRBJ2-7; TRBD1 aligns across 7 bases. J gave up 4 bases and V 1 base, and 7 bases lay outside the gene matches. Germline V gene lookup returns CDR1 DFQATT and CDR2 SNEGSKA (reference sequence). This CDR3 region has 14 residues. In DNA form, the CDR3 reads TGCAGTGCTAGAGCTCAGGGCAGGGGGTACGAGCAGTACTTC. It yields the protein CSARAQGRGYEQYF.

With regard to this clonotype: An end of the junction does not agree with germline; a read error may underlie this. The chain couples TRBV28 to TRBJ2-7, with D possibly being TRBD1 or TRBD2 (6 bases each). Germline V gene lookup returns CDR1 MDHEN and CDR2 SYDVKM. The CDR3 contains 15 residues. CDR3 region: CAGSPPPRGQYEQYF. In DNA, the CDR3 is TGTGCCGGCAGTCCTCCCCCCCGGGGGCAATACGAGCAGTACTTC.

The chain employs TRBV4-3 and TRBJ2-7; the D call may be TRBD1 or TRBD2 (5 bases each). In germline, CDR1 is LGHNA, CDR2 YSLEER. V lost 0 bases to trimming and J lost 2 bases, with 8 bases between them. This CDR3 comprises 14 residues. Here the CDR3 reads CASSQELGPYEQYF. The CDR3 nucleotides are TGCGCCAGCAGCCAAGAACTGGGACCCTACGAGCAGTACTTC.

The V call is TRBV7-7, the J call TRBJ2-1, with TRBD1 matching over 7 bases. Germline CDR1 SSHAT, CDR2 FNYEAQ (reference sequence). V lost 2 bases, J lost 4 bases, and 8 bases stayed unmatched. The length of the CDR3 is 16 residues. The chain's CDR3 is CASSLSRQGPYNEQFF. CDR3 bases: TGTGCCAGCAGCTTAAGCCGACAGGGACCTTACAATGAGCAGTTCTTC.

The rearrangement uses TRBV28 and TRBJ2-5; 11 bases agree with TRBD2. Germline-derived CDR1 and CDR2 are MDHEN and SYDVKM. The J segment lost 5 bases and the V segment lost 3 bases, leaving 8 bases of the junction unmatched. This CDR3 contains 16 residues. The CDR3 reads CASSFSSGLAEETQYF. In DNA form, the CDR3 reads TGTGCCAGCAGTTTTAGCTCGGGACTAGCGGAGGAGACCCAGTACTTC.

V usage is TRBV7-2 and J usage is TRBJ2-5; perhaps TRBD1 as D (5 bases). The J call may be mistaken, given a closer DNA end match to TRBJ2-7. Germline-derived CDR1 and CDR2 are SGHTA and FQGNSA. The CDR3 sequence is 14 residues long. CDR3 in amino acids: CASGPQGSSYEQYF. CDR3 DNA: TGTGCCAGCGGCCCCCAGGGATCCTCCTACGAGCAGTACTTC.

The chain carries TRBV7-8 and TRBJ2-3; perhaps D is TRBD1 or TRBD2 (5 bases each). V was pared by 5 bases and J by 2 bases, with 20 bases between. Germline V gene sequence: CDR1 SGHVS, CDR2 FQNEAQ. CDR3 length: 17 residues. CDR3 nucleotide sequence: TGTGCCAGCAGCCCAAGATTCCGGGACGGATACACAGATACGCAGTATTTT. It yields the protein CASSPRFRDGYTDTQYF.

This clonotype was seen more than once but under ten times. The chain uses TRBV15 and TRBJ1-2, with 11 positions matching TRBD1. Unmatched junction bases numbered 4, after V lost 4 bases and J lost 6 bases. Germline CDR1 is LNHNV and CDR2 is YYDKDF (reference sequence). CDR3 size: 14 residues. The CDR3 DNA follows: TGTGCCACCAGCAATACGGACAGGGGGCATGGCTACACCTTC. Translation: CATSNTDRGHGYTF. Drawing the rest from reference TRBV15 and TRBJ1-2, the complete variable domain is DAMVIQNPRYQVTQFGKPVTLSCSQTLNHNVMYWYQQKSSQAPKLLFHYYDKDFNNEADTPDNFQSRRPNTSFCFLDIRSPGLGDTAMYLCATSNTDRGHGYTFGSGTRLTVV.

The chain couples TRBV7-9 to TRBJ2-3, with no clear D. The CDR3 runs to 12 residues. V was trimmed by 5 bases and J by 2 bases, leaving 5 bases between them. CDR1 SEHNR and CDR2 FQNEAQ come from the germline V gene (reference sequence). The CDR3 sequence: CASSPATDTQYF. The CDR3 bases are TGTGCCAGCAGCCCGGCCACAGATACGCAGTATTTT.

There are many counts of this clonotype. The chain joins TRBV12-3 or TRBV12-4 to TRBJ2-7; 10 bases align to TRBD1. The length of the CDR3 is 15 residues. The V segment lost 2 bases and the J segment 2 bases; nucleotides outside the gene matches: 3. CDR3 nucleotide sequence: TGTGCCAGCAGTTTACGCGGACAGGGGGCCTACGAGCAGTACTTC. Translating it yields CASSLRGQGAYEQYF.

This clonotype showed up just a few times. V and J are TRBV29-1 and TRBJ2-7; no reliable D call. The CDR3 runs 15 residues. Germline values: CDR1 SQVTM, CDR2 ANQGSEA. The CDR3 region is CIVIPRVPSSYEQYF. The DNA of the CDR3 is TGCATCGTCATCCCCCGGGTCCCGAGCTCCTACGAGCAGTACTTC.

The V gene is TRBV7-2, the J gene TRBJ2-5; 13 bases fit TRBD2. Germline CDR1 is SGHTA and CDR2 is FQGNSA. This CDR3 is 18 amino acids long. The V and J ends lost 5 bases and 5 bases, in that order; junction bases with no gene match: 14. The CDR3: CASSPGLAGDLGWETQYF. Here the CDR3 DNA reads TGTGCCAGCAGCCCCGGACTAGCGGGAGATTTAGGCTGGGAGACCCAGTACTTC.

This chain uses TRBV3-1 with TRBJ2-5; no firm D call. The J call may be in error: the DNA end matches TRBJ2-1 better. This CDR3 is built from 14 residues. Germline-derived CDR1 and CDR2 are LGHDT and YNNKEL (reference sequence). The CDR3 region has the DNA TGTGCCAGCAGCCAAGATATAGCCTACAATGAGCAGTTCTTC. This codes for CASSQDIAYNEQFF.

The chain links TRBV29-1 to TRBJ2-1, with 8 bases aligning to TRBD2. The CDR3 is 13 residues long. The V segment lost 5 bases and the J segment 6 bases; nucleotides outside the gene matches: 6. CDR1 is SQVTM, CDR2 ANQGSEA, per germline. The CDR3 is CSVMPAGVNEQFF. Written as DNA, the CDR3 is TGCAGCGTTATGCCAGCGGGGGTCAATGAGCAGTTCTTC.

This chain links TRBV21-1 with TRBJ2-3; the D call in the table, TRBD2, was not verified against the DNA. TRBV21-1 is noted as a pseudogene. The CDR3 length is 18 residues. The CDR3 DNA follows: TGTGCCAGCAGCTCTTTAAAGGGGAGGATGAGTAGCACAGATACGCAGTATTTT. Its translation is CASSSLKGRMSSTDTQYF.

This clonotype has more than one count but fewer than ten. The rearrangement joins TRBV5-1 to TRBJ2-5; D remains ambiguous. V dropped 2 bases and J dropped 3 bases, with 5 bases sitting between them. The CDR3 runs 12 residues. The germline gives CDR1 SGHRS, CDR2 YFSETQ. CDR3: CASSFNEETQYF. In DNA, the CDR3 is TGCGCCAGCAGCTTCAATGAAGAGACCCAGTACTTC.

V is TRBV4-1 and J is TRBJ2-1; D is unclear. The CDR3 is 16 residues long. Looked up from germline, CDR1 is MGHRA and CDR2 is YSYEKL. Deletions cut 0 bases from V and 4 bases from J, with 13 bases between. This chain's CDR3 is CASSQDRPLAYNEQFF. The DNA of the CDR3 is TGCGCCAGCAGCCAAGATCGACCACTCGCGTACAATGAGCAGTTCTTC.

The chain employs TRBV6-2 or TRBV6-3 and TRBJ2-3, with D possibly called TRBD1 or TRBD2 (5 bases each). Per the germline V gene, CDR1 is MNHEY and CDR2 is SVGEGT. CDR3 length: 15 amino acids. V gave up 5 bases and J gave up 4 bases, with 16 bases separating them. The CDR3 bases are TGTGCCAGCAGTGACCGGGACGACGGCGCAGATACGCAGTATTTT. This translates into CASSDRDDGADTQYF.

The chain combines TRBV20-1 with TRBJ1-4, with D possibly TRBD1 on 5 matching bases. The ends were cut back, 1 base at V and 7 bases at J, with 10 bases in the middle. Germline loops: CDR1 DFQATT, CDR2 SNEGSKA (reference sequence). CDR3 size: 13 residues. CDR3 residues: CSARAGLSEKLFF. In DNA, the CDR3 is TGCAGTGCTAGAGCGGGGCTGTCTGAAAAACTGTTTTTT.

V gene TRBV28 combines with J gene TRBJ2-7, with 8 bases matching TRBD1. The length of the CDR3 is 16 residues. The J segment lost 5 bases and the V segment lost 1 base, leaving 10 bases of the junction unmatched. Germline V lookup: CDR1 MDHEN, CDR2 SYDVKM. CDR3 sequence reads: CASSLSGQGLGNEQYF. In DNA form, the CDR3 reads TGTGCCAGCAGTTTATCTGGACAGGGCCTGGGTAACGAGCAGTACTTC.

This chain connects TRBV5-1 to TRBJ1-4; 7 bases line up with TRBD1. V shed 2 bases and J 3 bases; nucleotides not matched to a gene: 4. The germline V gene encodes CDR1 SGHRS and CDR2 YFSETQ. This CDR3 region has 15 residues. The CDR3 protein is CASSFTGASNEKLFF. The DNA of the CDR3 is TGCGCCAGCAGCTTTACAGGGGCGTCTAATGAAAAACTGTTTTTT.

The table lists this clonotype with a few counts. V gene TRBV9 combines with J gene TRBJ2-1, with D maybe TRBD2 (7 bases). The CDR3 totals 16 residues. Germline V gives CDR1 SGDLS, CDR2 YYNGEE. V lost 3 bases and J lost 10, with 23 bases in between. CDR3 nucleotides: TGTGCCAGCAGCGCCGGGGGGCGGGGGAGTTACGGGGAGCAGTTCTTC. This encodes CASSAGGRGSYGEQFF.

J is TRBJ2-7 and V is TRBV2; TRBD1 is a possible D gene (6 bases). Germline values: CDR1 SNHLY, CDR2 FYNNEI. This CDR3 comprises 15 residues. The V end lost 6 bases, the J end lost 7 bases, and 22 bases lay between the germline ends. The DNA of the CDR3 is TGTGCCAGCAGCCCGAGACTTGGAAGGGGGATGGAGCAGTACTTC. It specifies CASSPRLGRGMEQYF.

This clonotype was counted a few times. This chain uses TRBV20-1 with TRBJ2-1; 11 bases match TRBD2. V was clipped by 6 bases and J by 0 bases; unmatched bases: 7. CDR1 is DFQATT and CDR2 is SNEGSKA in the germline V gene (reference sequence). The CDR3 extends over 16 amino acids. As DNA, the CDR3 is TGCAGTGCCCGGAGGGGGACTAGCGGCTCCTACAATGAGCAGTTCTTC. Its protein product is CSARRGTSGSYNEQFF.

In its sample, this clonotype was seen a few times. This chain links TRBV7-9 with TRBJ2-7; the D gene could be TRBD1 or TRBD2 (6 bases each). The V and J ends lost 8 bases and 1 base respectively, with 9 bases between them. The CDR3 consists of 12 residues. Germline V gives CDR1 SEHNR, CDR2 FQNEAQ (reference sequence). Here the CDR3 DNA reads TGTGCCAGCCTAGGGGGGTCCTACGAGCAGTACTTC. Protein product: CASLGGSYEQYF.